Below are 26 T cell receptor beta chains sequenced from a single sample in a study of blood T cell repertoires in COVID-19. Repertoires were generated with immunoSEQ multiplex PCR, while TCRdb's copy carries only in-frame clones and drops some. The table records around 230,000 clones, roughly 85% of them present only once. What was sequenced was peripheral blood. The receptors shown here come from a man aged 50-59 years with COVID-19, enrolled during active disease.

The chain joins TRBV4-2 to TRBJ1-6, with 8 bases identical to TRBD1. CDR1 is LGHNA, CDR2 YNFKEQ, per germline. V dropped 1 base and J dropped 6; count of bases not matched to a gene: 8. CDR3 length: 17 amino acids. For the CDR3, the DNA is TGTGCCAGCAGCCAAGCGCTAATGGACAGGGCTAATTCACCCCTCCACTTT. Its protein product is CASSQALMDRANSPLHF.

The rearrangement links TRBV19 to TRBJ2-1; 7 nucleotides align to TRBD2. Germline-derived CDR1 and CDR2 are LNHDA and SQIVND (reference sequence). The length of the CDR3 is 17 residues. Trimming cost V 0 bases and J 6 bases; bases outside gene matches: 11. The DNA for the CDR3 is TGTGCCAGTAGTATAGAACTTGGAGTAGCGGGTTTCAATGAGCAGTTCTTC. It encodes CASSIELGVAGFNEQFF.

This chain joins TRBV6-5 and TRBJ1-1; possibly TRBD1 for D (5 bases). The CDR3 totals 12 residues. V was trimmed by 4 bases and J by 10 bases, leaving 13 bases between them. The germline CDR1 and CDR2 sequences are MNHEY and SVGAGI. CDR3 in DNA: TGTGCCAGCAGTTCCTACACAGGCGGAGCTTTCTTT. Protein product: CASSSYTGGAFF.

The genes are TRBV7-3 and TRBJ2-3; 7 bases line up with TRBD2. Germline loops: CDR1 SGHTA, CDR2 FQGTGA. The CDR3 is 15 residues long. J gave up 8 bases and V 1 base, and 9 bases lay outside the gene matches. CDR3 amino acids: CASSLRAGPEGTQYF. Here the CDR3 DNA reads TGTGCCAGCAGCTTAAGAGCGGGGCCCGAGGGTACGCAGTATTTT.

This clone was seen more than once but under ten times. The V gene is TRBV29-1, the J gene TRBJ2-1, with no clear D. V shed 4 bases and J shed 2 bases, with 9 bases lying between them. This CDR3 region has 13 residues. Germline V gene lookup returns CDR1 SQVTM and CDR2 ANQGSEA. The CDR3 sequence: CSVAKQTYNEQFF. The CDR3 nucleotides read TGCAGCGTTGCGAAGCAAACCTACAATGAGCAGTTCTTC.

V is TRBV6-1 and J is TRBJ2-2; TRBD1 matches at 9 bases. The germline V gene has CDR1 MNHNS and CDR2 SASEGT. Germline trimming cut 1 base from V and 3 bases from J; bases unmatched to any gene: 3. The CDR3 length is 16 residues. CDR3 amino acids: CASSEVTGGYTGELFF. CDR3 sequence (DNA): TGTGCCAGCAGTGAAGTGACAGGGGGATACACCGGGGAGCTGTTTTTT.

This sequence joins TRBV24-1 and TRBJ2-6; 9 bases are shared with TRBD1. The CDR3 runs 17 residues. J gave up 0 bases and V 5 bases, and 4 bases lay outside the gene matches. Germline assignment: CDR1 KGHDR and CDR2 SFDVKD. The CDR3 loop is CATSVGTGFSGANVLTF. The CDR3 coding sequence is TGTGCCACCAGTGTTGGGACAGGGTTCTCTGGGGCCAACGTCCTGACTTTC.

This sequence joins TRBV2 and TRBJ2-3; D is possibly TRBD2 (5 bases). V lost 5 bases and J lost 0, with 9 bases in between. CDR1 SNHLY and CDR2 FYNNEI come from the germline V gene. The CDR3 is made up of 14 amino acids. CDR3 bases: TGTGCCAGCAGTCACCGGACTAGCACAGATACGCAGTATTTT. This sequence encodes CASSHRTSTDTQYF. Supplemented by reference TRBV2 and TRBJ2-3, the full variable domain reads EPEVTQTPSHQVTQMGQEVILRCVPISNHLYFYWYRQILGQKVEFLVSFYNNEISEKSEIFDDQFSVERPDGSNFTLKIRSTKLEDSAMYFCASSHRTSTDTQYFGPGTRLTVL.

This clone has more than one count but fewer than ten. The V and J genes are TRBV11-1 and TRBJ2-5; 7 nucleotides align to TRBD1. In germline, CDR1 is SGHAT, CDR2 FQDESV (reference sequence). This CDR3 region has 13 residues. The V gene end was trimmed by 7 bases and the J gene end by 2 bases; junction bases not matched to a gene: 4. CDR3 sequence (DNA): TGTGCCAGCATGCGGACAGGTCAAGAGACCCAGTACTTC. Its translation is CASMRTGQETQYF.

This clone has more than one count but fewer than ten. The chain recombines TRBV9 with TRBJ1-1, with D possibly TRBD1 on 5 matching bases. The CDR3 covers 17 residues. V lost 1 base, J lost 2 bases, and 18 bases lay in between. Germline assignment: CDR1 SGDLS and CDR2 YYNGEE. CDR3 coding DNA: TGTGCCAGCAGCGTAATCTCCGGGGGTATAAGAAACACTGAAGCTTTCTTT. Translation: CASSVISGGIRNTEAFF.

This CDR3 is CASSLTSYNEQFF. CDR3 in DNA: TGCGCCAGCAGCTTAACATCGTACAATGAGCAGTTCTTC. The genes are TRBV5-1 and TRBJ2-1; D unclear. The ends were cut back, 2 bases at V and 4 bases at J, with 7 bases in the middle. Germline CDR1 is SGHRS and CDR2 is YFSETQ. The CDR3 has 13 amino acids.

A word on this clone: The same CDR3 is also encoded by other DNA sequences in this sample. V is TRBV27 and J is TRBJ2-7, with 8 bases matching TRBD1. This CDR3 is built from 14 residues. After removal of 2 bases from V and 3 bases from J, the junction contained 3 bases not matched to a gene. Germline V gene data show CDR1 as MNHEY and CDR2 as SMNVEV (reference sequence). The CDR3 is CASSLDRGGYEQYF. The CDR3 DNA reads TGTGCCAGCAGTTTAGACAGGGGAGGCTACGAGCAGTACTTC.

The chain has TRBV10-3 and TRBJ1-5; D is unclear. The CDR3 length is 14 residues. V was pared by 5 bases and J by 2 bases, with 10 bases between. CDR1 and CDR2 (germline): ENHRY, SYGVKD. The CDR3 coding sequence is TGTGCCATCAGTAACGAGATCCGCAATCAGCCCCAGCATTTT. It yields the protein CAISNEIRNQPQHF.

The chain uses TRBV10-3 and TRBJ1-6, with a weak D call TRBD1 (6 bases). V lost 6 bases and J 10 bases, leaving 22 bases between the germline ends. CDR1 is ENHRY, CDR2 SYGVKD, per germline. The CDR3 consists of 16 residues. CDR3 residues: CAIRPRGRGSGSPLHF. CDR3 DNA: TGTGCCATCAGACCCCGGGGCAGGGGATCAGGATCACCCCTCCACTTT.

The rearrangement links TRBV7-3 to TRBJ1-4; D is unresolved. The CDR3 contains 13 residues. Trimming removed 5 bases at V and 8 bases at J, with 12 bases between. CDR1 and CDR2 (germline): SGHTA, FQGTGA. The CDR3 DNA sequence: TGTGCCAGCAGCGTTGACCCCGGGGAAAAACTGTTTTTT. It yields the protein CASSVDPGEKLFF. The full variable domain, its missing parts supplied by reference TRBV7-3 and TRBJ1-4, is GAGVSQTPSNKVTEKGKYVELRCDPISGHTALYWYRQSLGQGPEFLIYFQGTGAADDSGLPNDRFFAVRPEGSVSTLKIQRTERGDSAVYLCASSVDPGEKLFFGSGTQLSVL.

The gene calls are TRBV5-1 and TRBJ2-5; D call uncertain. The CDR3 length is 14 residues. V shed 0 bases and J shed 1 base, with 7 bases lying between them. CDR1 is SGHRS and CDR2 is YFSETQ in the germline V gene. Here the CDR3 reads CASSLGPVQETQYF. The DNA of the CDR3 is TGCGCCAGCAGCTTGGGTCCGGTCCAAGAGACCCAGTACTTC.

The genes are TRBV28 and TRBJ1-1, with D unresolved. V was clipped by 4 bases and J by 6 bases, with 6 bases between them. CDR3 length equals 11 residues. Germline V lookup: CDR1 MDHEN, CDR2 SYDVKM. CDR3 loop: CASSYRSEAFF. In nucleotides, the CDR3 is TGTGCCAGCAGTTACCGGTCTGAAGCTTTCTTT.

The chain links TRBV11-2 to TRBJ2-7, with a possible D match to TRBD2 (5 bases). Trimming removed 5 bases at V and 0 bases at J, with 14 bases between. Germline V gene data show CDR1 as SGHAT and CDR2 as FQNNGV. The CDR3 runs 15 residues. The CDR3 DNA is TGTGCCAGCAGCACTGGGAGACCCAGCTCCTACGAGCAGTACTTC. Its translation is CASSTGRPSSYEQYF.

Regarding this clone: A junction boundary mismatches the germline segment, possibly from a read error. The rearrangement links TRBV7-7 to TRBJ2-5; 8 bases match TRBD2. Germline V gives CDR1 SSHAT, CDR2 FNYEAQ (reference sequence). The CDR3 is 16 residues long. CDR3 residues: CASSFGGGTLQETQYF. CDR3 DNA sequence: TGTGCTAGCAGCTTCGGCGGGGGGACCCTCCAAGAGACCCAGTACTTC.

The J gene is TRBJ2-7, the V gene TRBV5-4, with 10 bases fitting TRBD2. Germline-derived CDR1 and CDR2 are SGHNT and YYREEE (reference sequence). The junction had 6 bases not matched to a gene; V was cut back by 3 bases and J by 0 bases. This CDR3 spans 16 amino acids. The CDR3 is CASSSRLAGLSYEQYF. DNA for the CDR3: TGTGCCAGCAGCTCAAGACTAGCGGGTCTCTCCTACGAGCAGTACTTC.

This sequence joins TRBV7-3 and TRBJ2-1; 11 nucleotides align to TRBD2. CDR1 SGHTA and CDR2 FQGTGA come from the germline V gene. The CDR3 consists of 15 residues. After removal of 0 bases from V and 7 bases from J, the junction contained 2 bases not matched to a gene. The CDR3 reads CASSLTSGGVNEQFF. The DNA of the CDR3 is TGTGCCAGCAGCTTAACTAGCGGGGGGGTGAATGAGCAGTTCTTC.

The chain recombines TRBV5-1 with TRBJ2-7, with D hard to call. Germline V gene sequence: CDR1 SGHRS, CDR2 YFSETQ. This CDR3 spans 10 amino acids. The V end lost 10 bases, the J end lost 7 bases, and 12 bases lay between the germline ends. Here the CDR3 reads CAEAQSEQYF. The CDR3 DNA sequence: TGCGCCGAGGCCCAATCGGAGCAGTACTTC.

This clone was seen just once. The rearrangement uses TRBV10-1 and TRBJ2-3; the match to TRBD2 covers 10 bases. CDR1 and CDR2 from the germline V gene are WNHNN and SYGVQD (reference sequence). J gave up 0 bases and V 4 bases, and 1 base lay outside the gene matches. This CDR3 has 15 amino acids. The CDR3 here is CASSATSGSTDTQYF. The CDR3 DNA sequence: TGCGCCAGCAGTGCGACTAGCGGGAGCACAGATACGCAGTATTTT.

This clone was counted only a few times. V usage is TRBV11-2 and J usage is TRBJ2-7; D might be TRBD2 (6 bases). The CDR3 extends over 13 amino acids. The V and J ends lost 1 base and 4 bases respectively, with 8 bases between them. Germline CDR1 and CDR2: SGHAT and FQNNGV. CDR3 sequence (DNA): TGTGCCAGCAGCTTAGCGGGGGAGTACGAGCAGTACTTC. It yields the protein CASSLAGEYEQYF.

V gene TRBV9 combines with J gene TRBJ2-2; TRBD1 agrees at 11 bases. Trimming at V came to 4 bases and at J to 5 bases, leaving 7 bases not matched to a gene. The CDR3 spans 16 residues. In germline, CDR1 is SGDLS, CDR2 YYNGEE. The CDR3 here is CASSPGTGGRTGELFF. DNA of the CDR3: TGTGCCAGCAGCCCCGGGACAGGGGGGAGGACCGGGGAGCTGTTTTTT.

V gene TRBV2 combines with J gene TRBJ1-2, with D perhaps matching TRBD1 (6 bases). CDR1 is SNHLY, CDR2 FYNNEI, per germline. This CDR3 contains 12 residues. Trimming pared 6 bases from V and 8 bases from J, leaving 13 bases between. CDR3 DNA: TGTGCCAGCAGCACAGGGTTAGGAGGCTACACCTTC. Amino acid sequence: CASSTGLGGYTF. Based on the CDR3 plus reference TRBV2 and TRBJ1-2, the full variable domain is EPEVTQTPSHQVTQMGQEVILRCVPISNHLYFYWYRQILGQKVEFLVSFYNNEISEKSEIFDDQFSVERPDGSNFTLKIRSTKLEDSAMYFCASSTGLGGYTFGSGTRLTVV.